This is a list of T cell receptor beta chains from one sample in a study of CD8+ T cells in alopecia areata. Produced via immunoSEQ multiplex PCR; TCRdb's table is partial and in-frame only. The table includes approximately 99,000 clones, 45% to 70% detected once. Sequencing input: CD8+ T cells sorted from blood. The receptor source for this set is a human donor in good health. CDR3s include the opening cysteine and the closing phenylalanine or tryptophan. A D gene is named only where the DNA matches it firmly. Size is omitted from some rows. Given values are once, few, many or a class for expanded clones.

V	J	length	D	size	CDR3	DNA
TRBV29-1	TRBJ2-7	15	TRBD2	.	CSVEWASGQDYEQYF	TGCAGCGTTGAATGGGCTAGCGGGCAGGATTACGAGCAGTACTTC
TRBV28	TRBJ2-7	17	TRBD1	.	CASSLMALGTGGYEQYF	TGTGCCAGCAGTTTGATGGCTCTGGGGACAGGGGGCTACGAGCAGTACTTC
TRBV9	TRBJ2-5	16	TRBD2	.	CASSETSGGLKGTQYF	TGTGCCAGCAGCGAGACTAGCGGGGGACTAAAGGGGACCCAGTACTTC
TRBV6-4	TRBJ2-2	13	.	once	CASSDDVWGELFF	TGTGCCAGCAGTGATGACGTCTGGGGAGAGCTGTTTTTT
TRBV29-1	TRBJ1-1	15	TRBD1	.	CSVEDRQGWDTEAFF	TGCAGCGTTGAAGATAGACAGGGTTGGGACACTGAAGCTTTCTTT
TRBV28	TRBJ2-5	15	.	.	CASSFSTRDQETQYF	TGTGCCAGCAGTTTCTCGACTCGGGACCAAGAGACCCAGTACTTC
TRBV11-2	TRBJ2-5	16	TRBD2	.	CASSLEIAGGPQTQYF	TGTGCCAGCAGCTTAGAGATAGCGGGGGGGCCTCAGACCCAGTACTTC
TRBV7-9	TRBJ1-2	19	.	.	CASSLAETGSGGLWYGYTF	TGTGCCAGCAGCTTAGCCGAGACAGGCTCAGGAGGATTGTGGTATGGCTACACCTTC
TRBV2	TRBJ1-6	14	TRBD1	.	CATHPGQDNSPLHF	TGTGCCACCCACCCGGGACAGGATAATTCACCCCTCCACTTT
TRBV27	TRBJ2-7	13	.	.	CASSPWTDYEQYF	TGTGCCAGCAGTCCTTGGACAGACTACGAGCAGTACTTC
TRBV6-6	TRBJ1-1	12	.	.	CASSYIRTEAFF	TGTGCCAGCAGTTACATACGGACTGAAGCTTTCTTT
TRBV28	TRBJ2-7	15	TRBD2	.	CASGSLRGGVDEQYF	TGTGCCAGCGGCTCCCTGCGGGGGGGCGTCGATGAGCAGTACTTC
TRBV5-6	TRBJ2-3	18	TRBD2	few	CASSYGTSGGLYTDTQYF	TGTGCCAGCAGCTACGGGACTAGCGGGGGGCTTTACACAGATACGCAGTATTTT
TRBV10-3	TRBJ2-7	14	TRBD1	.	CAISDAGQAYEQYF	TGTGCCATCAGTGACGCGGGACAGGCGTACGAGCAGTACTTC
TRBV28	TRBJ2-1	13	.	.	CASSFLREDEQFF	TGTGCCAGCAGTTTTTTGAGGGAAGATGAGCAGTTCTTC
TRBV4-1	TRBJ2-3	19	.	once	CASSQGRGLWPPSTDTQYF	TGCGCCAGCAGCCAAGGACGGGGACTTTGGCCCCCTAGCACAGATACGCAGTATTTT
TRBV18	TRBJ2-3	13	.	.	CASSPIPGDTQYF	TGTGCCAGCTCACCAATCCCCGGAGATACGCAGTATTTT
TRBV29-1	TRBJ1-2	14	.	.	CSPKAGHMNYGYTF	TGCAGCCCAAAAGCGGGACATATGAACTATGGCTACACCTTC
TRBV6-5	TRBJ2-1	14	.	few	CASSGHFLYNEQFF	TGTGCCAGCAGTGGACACTTTCTCTACAATGAGCAGTTCTTC
TRBV28	TRBJ1-3	15	.	few	CASSLGGHPSGAIYF	TGTGCCAGCAGTTTAGGTGGACACCCAAGTGGCGCCATATATTTT
TRBV28	TRBJ2-3	14	.	few	CASSLRTSTDTQYF	TGTGCCAGCAGTCTCAGAACTAGCACAGATACGCAGTATTTT
TRBV5-6	TRBJ2-1	17	TRBD1	few	CASSLVGRDSSYNEQFF	TGTGCCAGCAGCTTGGTGGGCCGGGACAGCTCCTACAATGAGCAGTTCTTC
TRBV9	TRBJ1-2	12	.	.	CASESGNYGYTF	TGTGCCAGCGAGTCGGGTAACTATGGCTACACCTTC
TRBV6-4	TRBJ2-2	14	TRBD1	few	CASSRTGDNGELFF	TGTGCCAGCAGCCGGACAGGGGATAACGGGGAGCTGTTTTTT
TRBV4-1	TRBJ2-1	16	TRBD2	.	CASSQGGAGRFNEQFF	TGCGCCAGCAGCCAAGGGGGAGCGGGGCGGTTCAATGAGCAGTTCTTC
TRBV28	TRBJ2-1	14	.	few	CASSFHLMYNEQFF	TGTGCCAGCAGTTTTCATCTAATGTACAATGAGCAGTTCTTC